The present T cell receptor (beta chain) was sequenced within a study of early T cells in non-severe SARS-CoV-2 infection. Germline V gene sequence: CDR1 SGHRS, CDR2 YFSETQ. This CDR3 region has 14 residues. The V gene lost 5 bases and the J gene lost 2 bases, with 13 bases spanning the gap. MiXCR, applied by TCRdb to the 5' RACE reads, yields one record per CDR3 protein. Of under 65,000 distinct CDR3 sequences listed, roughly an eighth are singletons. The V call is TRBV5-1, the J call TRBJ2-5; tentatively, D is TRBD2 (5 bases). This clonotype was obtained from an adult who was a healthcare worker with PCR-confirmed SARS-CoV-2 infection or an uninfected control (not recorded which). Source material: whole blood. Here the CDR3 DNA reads TGCGCCAGCAGAAGCCTCCCGGGGCAAGAGACCCAGTACTTC. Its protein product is CASRSLPGQETQYF.